Shown below are 18 T cell receptor beta chains from a single sample sequenced in a study of blood T cells in healthy people across ages. A second PCR of 7 to 11 cycles used a sample-barcoded 5' primer and a J-beta primer mix. A single record per CDR3 protein comes from TCRdb applying MiXCR to the 5' RACE reads. This sample has roughly 560,000 distinct CDR3 sequences; 20% to 30% occur once, and the top ten carry approximately 10%. A further study also used this sample, focusing on T cells of mothers and their children.

Sequencing was performed on blood. These receptors were taken from a boy between 10 and 17 years old in good health.

In its sample, this clonotype was seen a few times. The chain recombines TRBV27 with TRBJ2-7, with 9 bases that match TRBD1. V lost 2 bases to trimming and J lost 4 bases; unmatched junction nucleotides: 6. Germline CDR1 MNHEY, CDR2 SMNVEV (reference sequence). The CDR3 totals 15 residues. The CDR3 nucleotides read TGTGCCAGCAGTTTAGGGACAGGGATCGGGTACGAGCAGTACTTC. This encodes CASSLGTGIGYEQYF.

Notes on this clonotype: A much bigger clone sits one base away, suggesting this may be a read error. The rearrangement uses TRBV5-8 and TRBJ2-7; D not certain. This CDR3 has 12 residues. The germline gives CDR1 SGHTS, CDR2 YDEGEE. As DNA, the CDR3 is TGTGCCAGCAGCTTTCTCCGGTACGAGCAGCACTTC. It is translated as CASSFLRYEQHF.

This clonotype has only a few counts. The V call is TRBV28, the J call TRBJ2-7; D is unresolved. The CDR3 loop spans 14 amino acids. V lost 7 bases and J 1 base, leaving 14 bases between the germline ends. CDR1 MDHEN and CDR2 SYDVKM come from the germline V gene. The CDR3: CASISTLGSYEQYF. CDR3 nucleotide sequence: TGTGCCAGCATTTCGACGCTGGGTTCCTACGAGCAGTACTTC.

The rearrangement uses TRBV5-1 and TRBJ2-2, with TRBD1 matching over 11 bases. Germline loops: CDR1 SGHRS, CDR2 YFSETQ. The ends lost 4 bases at V and 5 bases at J; junction bases unmatched: 1. This CDR3 spans 14 amino acids. Here the CDR3 DNA reads TGCGCCAGCAGCGGACAGGGGGCAACCGGGGAGCTGTTTTTT. Protein sequence: CASSGQGATGELFF.

The DNA of the CDR3 is TGCGCCAGCAGCTCCTCAGGGGTTGGCTACACCTTC. Protein product: CASSSSGVGYTF. The genes are TRBV5-1 and TRBJ1-2; D may be TRBD1 (6 bases). This CDR3 has 12 amino acids. CDR1 is SGHRS, CDR2 YFSETQ, per germline. Trimming pared 3 bases from V and 7 bases from J, leaving 10 bases between.

This chain connects TRBV19 to TRBJ2-1; perhaps TRBD1 as D (6 bases). TRBJ2-7 matches the DNA end more closely, so the J call is doubtful. This CDR3 spans 14 amino acids. Per germline, CDR1 LNHDA and CDR2 SQIVND (reference sequence). CDR3 region: CASSYRARDYEQYF. The DNA for the CDR3 is TGTGCCAGTAGTTACAGGGCCCGCGACTACGAGCAGTACTTC.

This clonotype was found a few times. The chain joins TRBV3-1 to TRBJ2-5, with 16 bases that match TRBD2. CDR1 and CDR2 (germline): LGHDT, YNNKEL (reference sequence). V gave up 3 bases and J gave up 9 bases; unmatched junction bases: 10. The CDR3 sequence is 17 residues long. Here the CDR3 reads CASSHPGTSGRDEPQYF. Written as DNA, the CDR3 is TGTGCCAGCAGCCATCCCGGGACTAGCGGGAGGGACGAGCCCCAGTACTTC.

The genes are TRBV20-1 and TRBJ2-5; 12 bases align to TRBD2. The end of the DNA is better explained by TRBJ2-7, so the J call may be wrong. This CDR3 spans 16 amino acids. The germline V gene has CDR1 DFQATT and CDR2 SNEGSKA (reference sequence). CDR3 sequence (DNA): TGCAGTGCCCTCCGGGGGACTAGCGGGCCGAACTACGAGCAGTACTTC. Protein product: CSALRGTSGPNYEQYF.

The V and J genes are TRBV5-8 and TRBJ2-2; D not certain. Germline V lookup: CDR1 SGHTS, CDR2 YDEGEE. The CDR3 runs 12 residues. Trimming removed 7 bases at V and 6 bases at J, with 10 bases between. Written as DNA, the CDR3 is TGTGCCAGCCGAATACGTGCCGGGGAGCTGTTTTTT. Its protein product is CASRIRAGELFF.

As for this clonotype: One end of the junction is discordant with germline, which a read error may explain. The genes are TRBV24-1 and TRBJ2-3; TRBD1 aligns across 7 bases. The CDR3 runs to 15 residues. Germline CDR1 is KGHDR and CDR2 is SFDVKD. Here the CDR3 DNA reads TGTGCCACCAGTGTTACGGGACAGAGCACGGATACGCAGTATTTT. This codes for CATSVTGQSTDTQYF.

This clonotype has a count of ten or more. The rearrangement links TRBV5-1 to TRBJ2-1; D might be TRBD2 (5 bases). Deletions cut 6 bases from V and 8 bases from J, with 24 bases between. Germline CDR1 is SGHRS and CDR2 is YFSETQ. This CDR3 is 16 amino acids long. CDR3: CASNPVRATQVDEQFF. Written as DNA, the CDR3 is TGCGCCAGCAACCCGGTGAGGGCTACGCAGGTCGATGAGCAGTTCTTC.

In this sample, this clonotype turned up a few times. The V gene is TRBV6-2 or TRBV6-3, the J gene TRBJ2-5, with TRBD2 identical over 10 bases. The J call may be faulty, since TRBJ2-1 better matches the DNA end. CDR1 is MNHEY, CDR2 SVGEGT, per germline. This CDR3 is 15 amino acids long. This chain's CDR3 is CASSWTSGPNNEQFF. CDR3 DNA: TGTGCCAGCAGCTGGACTAGCGGTCCTAACAATGAGCAGTTCTTC.

The chain uses TRBV6-2 or TRBV6-3 and TRBJ2-3; D is perhaps TRBD2 (5 bases). With 3 bases removed from V and 3 bases from J, the gap between germline ends came to 16 bases. The CDR3 sequence is 16 residues long. From germline, CDR1 is MNHEY and CDR2 SVGEGT. CDR3 DNA sequence: TGTGCCAGCAGTTATTCGGGGAGAAGAGGGACAGATACGCAGTATTTT. This encodes CASSYSGRRGTDTQYF.

Here the CDR3 reads CASRVDRARVSSGANVLTF. CDR3 bases: TGTGCCAGCAGAGTGGACAGGGCAAGGGTTAGCTCTGGGGCCAACGTCCTGACTTTC. The chain couples TRBV6-2 or TRBV6-3 to TRBJ2-6, with TRBD1 matching over 8 bases. V shed 6 bases, J shed 0 bases, and the junction held 13 bases outside the gene matches. Germline CDR1 and CDR2: MNHEY and SVGEGT. The CDR3 loop spans 19 amino acids.

Worth noting for this clonotype: The junction does not match germline at one end; this may be a read error. The chain joins TRBV12-3 or TRBV12-4 to TRBJ2-4; possible D gene TRBD1, 5 bases. This CDR3 is 15 amino acids long. CDR3 DNA sequence: TGTGCCAGCAGTGGGGATGCACAGGTCAAAAGCATTCAGTACTTC. It codes for CASSGDAQVKSIQYF.

The CDR3 loop is CSVYMGQGNQPQHF. The CDR3 DNA reads as TGCAGCGTTTATATGGGACAGGGGAATCAGCCCCAGCATTTT. The V call is TRBV29-1, the J call TRBJ1-5, with TRBD1 identical over 10 bases. The CDR3 sequence is 14 residues long. V was pared by 5 bases and J by 4 bases, with 5 bases of the junction left unmatched. Germline V gene lookup returns CDR1 SQVTM and CDR2 ANQGSEA.

The J gene is TRBJ2-3, the V gene TRBV10-3; TRBD2 might be the D (6 bases). CDR1 and CDR2 from the germline V gene are ENHRY and SYGVKD. Trimming took 2 bases from V and 2 from J, leaving 11 bases between them. This CDR3 contains 15 residues. The CDR3 coding sequence is TGTGCCATCAGTGAGGGACTAACCAACACAGATACGCAGTATTTT. Protein sequence: CAISEGLTNTDTQYF.

This chain uses TRBV4-3 with TRBJ2-1; D gene uncertain. Germline V lookup: CDR1 LGHNA, CDR2 YSLEER. This CDR3 is 15 amino acids long. V was trimmed by 2 bases and J by 7 bases, leaving 15 bases between them. CDR3 sequence (DNA): TGCGCCAGCAGCCAATTAGGACGTGAGTTGAATGAGCAGTTCTTC. Protein product: CASSQLGRELNEQFF.